The 18 T cell receptor beta chains reported below all come from one sample, sequenced in a study of immune evolution from preneoplasia to lung adenocarcinoma. Sequencing was performed with immunoSEQ multiplex PCR; in TCRdb, only in-frame clones are kept and a portion is missing. The data hold more than 6,500 clones, with about 84% observed a single time. The sequenced sample consisted of FFPE adjacent normal lung tissue. These receptors were obtained from a person between 65 and 79 years old with lung adenocarcinoma.

V usage is TRBV4-1 and J usage is TRBJ2-7; the D call may be TRBD1 or TRBD2 (5 bases each). The CDR3 sequence is 16 residues long. Germline CDR1 reads MGHRA; CDR2 reads YSYEKL. Trimming cost V 3 bases and J 3 bases, with 18 bases left between them. CDR3 nucleotide sequence: TGCGCCAGCAGCCAGGGGACGCCGAGTCCGTACTACGAGCAGTACTTC. Its protein is CASSQGTPSPYYEQYF.

This chain links TRBV7-9 with TRBJ2-1; D remains unclear. CDR1 and CDR2 from the germline V gene are SEHNR and FQNEAQ (reference sequence). The CDR3 sequence is 13 residues long. The V end lost 8 bases, the J end lost 8 bases, and 16 bases lay between the germline ends. This chain's CDR3 is CASGDTGYDEQFF. In DNA form, the CDR3 reads TGTGCCAGCGGAGATACGGGTTACGATGAGCAGTTCTTC.

This chain's CDR3 is CASSDAGGGTEAFF. CDR3 sequence (DNA): TGTGCCAGCAGTGACGCAGGGGGTGGGACTGAAGCTTTCTTT. The V gene is TRBV2, the J gene TRBJ1-1; 7 bases are a match to TRBD1. The CDR3 sequence is 14 residues long. Trimming took 3 bases from V and 5 from J; bases not matched to a gene: 6. CDR1 is SNHLY and CDR2 is FYNNEI in the germline V gene.

The V and J genes are TRBV2 and TRBJ2-7; 9 bases are shared with TRBD1. CDR1 and CDR2 (germline): SNHLY, FYNNEI. Trimming took 6 bases from V and 1 from J; bases not matched to a gene: 1. The CDR3 extends over 13 amino acids. For the CDR3, the DNA is TGTGCCAGCAGGGGGACAGGGTCCTACGAGCAGTACTTC. Translated, it gives CASRGTGSYEQYF.

In its sample, this clone was seen a few times. The V gene is TRBV6-5, the J gene TRBJ1-1; 12 positions agree with TRBD1. The CDR3 runs to 15 residues. V gave up 4 bases and J gave up 1 base; unmatched junction bases: 1. Per the germline V gene, CDR1 is MNHEY and CDR2 is SVGAGI. The CDR3 bases are TGTGCCAGCAGTTGGGGACAGGGGGCGAACACTGAAGCTTTCTTT. Its protein product is CASSWGQGANTEAFF.

The chain joins TRBV5-8 to TRBJ1-2; D possibly corresponds to TRBD1 (5 bases). This CDR3 has 15 residues. Germline CDR1 reads SGHTS; CDR2 reads YDEGEE. V was pared by 0 bases and J by 7 bases, with 16 bases between. Written as DNA, the CDR3 is TGTGCCAGCAGCTTGGACGGGGCGAGCCTAGGTGGCTACACCTTC. It encodes CASSLDGASLGGYTF.

The chain is built from TRBV10-2 and TRBJ2-1, with D unresolved. The CDR3 covers 13 residues. The V end lost 7 bases, the J end lost 7 bases, and 14 bases lay between the germline ends. Germline CDR1 WSHSY, CDR2 SAAADI. In DNA, the CDR3 is TGCGCCAGCACCGGCCCTTTCGGGAATGAGCAGTTCTTC. It codes for CASTGPFGNEQFF.

In nucleotides, the CDR3 is TGCGCCAGCAGCCAAGATCCGGAGGGGTGGGCCTATAATTCACCCCTCCACTTT. This sequence encodes CASSQDPEGWAYNSPLHF. The chain links TRBV4-1 to TRBJ1-6; TRBD1 might be the D (5 bases). The CDR3 spans 18 residues. V lost 0 bases and J 2 bases, leaving 14 bases between the germline ends. CDR1 and CDR2 from the germline V gene are MGHRA and YSYEKL.

The CDR3 loop is CASRGGSPSSYEQYF. CDR3 nucleotides: TGTGCCAGCAGGGGGGGGAGCCCAAGCTCCTACGAGCAGTACTTC. J is TRBJ2-7 and V is TRBV27; 7 bases align to TRBD2. The length of the CDR3 is 15 residues. J was trimmed by 0 bases and V by 6 bases; bases with no gene match: 8. From germline, CDR1 is MNHEY and CDR2 SMNVEV (reference sequence).

The rearrangement joins TRBV2 to TRBJ1-3; no reliable D call. The CDR3 runs 14 residues. The germline V gene encodes CDR1 SNHLY and CDR2 FYNNEI. V was shortened by 1 base and J by 2 bases, with 6 bases between the two germline ends. CDR3 sequence (DNA): TGTGCCAGCAGTGAAGGGCTTGCTGGAAACACCATATATTTT. Translated: CASSEGLAGNTIYF.

V is TRBV21-1 and J is TRBJ1-5; whether TRBD1, the table's D call, matches the DNA was not checked. TRBV21-1 is a pseudogene segment. This CDR3 contains 13 residues. In DNA, the CDR3 is TGTGCCAGCAGGACAGGGGGCGATCAGCCCCAGCATTTT. Translation: CASRTGGDQPQHF.

This chain uses TRBV7-8 with TRBJ2-6; D remains unclear. Trimming took 6 bases from V and 0 from J, leaving 6 bases between them. This CDR3 comprises 14 residues. The germline V gene has CDR1 SGHVS and CDR2 FQNEAQ. This chain's CDR3 is CASSQSSGANVLTF. CDR3 in DNA: TGTGCCAGCAGTCAGAGCTCTGGGGCCAACGTCCTGACTTTC.

The rearrangement joins TRBV18 to TRBJ2-5, with D possibly matching TRBD1 (6 bases). Germline V gene data show CDR1 as KGHSH and CDR2 as LQKENI. This CDR3 is 14 amino acids long. The germline V and J ends were trimmed by 2 bases and 2 bases, with 9 bases remaining between them. Written as DNA, the CDR3 is TGTGCCAGCTCACCAGGACAGAGACAAGAGACCCAGTACTTC. Its translation: CASSPGQRQETQYF.

The chain couples TRBV30 to TRBJ2-5; D is unclear. This CDR3 contains 12 residues. Trimming took 4 bases from V and 2 from J, leaving 8 bases between them. CDR1 and CDR2 (germline): GTSNPN, SVGIG (reference sequence). The CDR3 DNA reads TGTGCCTGGAAAGGGTTTCAAGAGACCCAGTACTTC. This translates into CAWKGFQETQYF.

As regards this clone: An end of the junction differs from the germline gene, which may be a read error. The CDR3 nucleotides read TGTGCCAGCAGTGACTCCCAAGGGGGGGACACCGGGGAACTGTTTTTT. It is translated as CASSDSQGGDTGELFF. The genes are TRBV6-4 and TRBJ2-2; possibly TRBD2 for D (7 bases). The CDR3 loop spans 16 amino acids. The germline V gene has CDR1 MRHNA and CDR2 SNTAGT.

The chain links TRBV5-6 to TRBJ1-6; unclear D gene. V gave up 0 bases and J gave up 9 bases, with 7 bases separating them. This CDR3 comprises 13 residues. Germline loops: CDR1 SGHDT, CDR2 YYEEEE. The CDR3 bases are TGTGCCAGCAGCTTGGACACATTTTCACCCCTCCACTTT. Amino acid sequence: CASSLDTFSPLHF. Drawing the rest from reference TRBV5-6 and TRBJ1-6, the complete variable domain is DAGVTQSPTHLIKTRGQQVTLRCSPKSGHDTVSWYQQALGQGPQFIFQYYEEEERQRGNFPDRFSGHQFPNYSSELNVNALLLGDSALYLCASSLDTFSPLHFGNGTRLTVT.

This clone counts as medium-sized (0.01 to 0.1%). The chain combines TRBV6-5 with TRBJ1-1; no reliable D call. The CDR3 covers 13 residues. Trimming removed 5 bases from V and 3 bases from J, with 10 bases in between. Per germline, CDR1 MNHEY and CDR2 SVGAGI. CDR3 in amino acids: CASSRMRDTEAFF. As DNA, the CDR3 is TGTGCCAGCAGTAGGATGAGGGACACTGAAGCTTTCTTT.

V gene TRBV9 combines with J gene TRBJ1-5; 9 positions agree with TRBD1. The V gene end was trimmed by 4 bases and the J gene end by 1 base; junction bases not matched to a gene: 3. Germline V gene data show CDR1 as SGDLS and CDR2 as YYNGEE. CDR3 size: 15 residues. The CDR3 sequence is CASSRTGASNQPQHF. The CDR3 DNA sequence: TGTGCCAGCAGCAGGACAGGGGCAAGCAATCAGCCCCAGCATTTT. Together with reference TRBV9 and TRBJ1-5, the CDR3 gives the full variable domain: DSGVTQTPKHLITATGQRVTLRCSPRSGDLSVYWYQQSLDQGLQFLIQYYNGEERAKGNILERFSAQQFPDLHSELNLSSLELGDSALYFCASSRTGASNQPQHFGDGTRLSIL.